The text below deals with one TCR beta chain. Trimming pared 3 bases from V and 3 bases from J, leaving 11 bases between. The CDR3 is 14 amino acids. Per the germline V gene, CDR1 is KGHDR and CDR2 is SFDVKD. The data stem from a study of blood T cell repertoires in COVID-19. As originally analysed: From reference gene primer amplification, estimates of nucleated cell counts were derived. Sequencing used immunoSEQ multiplex PCR; TCRdb keeps in-frame clones, though not all of them. The D gene and trimming were derived from the DNA, and the V and J assignments and clone size from that table. The sample yields over 200,000 clones, approximately 83% seen once.

The V and J genes are TRBV24-1 and TRBJ2-7; weak D call: TRBD1 (6 bases). The source of this sequence is a woman aged 25 to 39 who had recovered from COVID-19. The sample was peripheral blood. The CDR3 DNA reads as TGTGCCACCAGTGATCGTAACAGGGACTACGAGCAGTACTTC. Translation: CATSDRNRDYEQYF.